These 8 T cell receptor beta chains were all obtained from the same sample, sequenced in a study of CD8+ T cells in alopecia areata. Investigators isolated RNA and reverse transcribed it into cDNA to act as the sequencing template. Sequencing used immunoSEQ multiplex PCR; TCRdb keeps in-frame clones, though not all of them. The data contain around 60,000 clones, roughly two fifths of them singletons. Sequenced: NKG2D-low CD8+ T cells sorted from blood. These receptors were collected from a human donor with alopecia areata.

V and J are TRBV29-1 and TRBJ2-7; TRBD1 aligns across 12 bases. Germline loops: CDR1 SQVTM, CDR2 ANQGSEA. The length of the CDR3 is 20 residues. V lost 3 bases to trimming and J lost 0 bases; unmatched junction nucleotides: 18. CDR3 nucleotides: TGCAGCGTTGAGGGATCGACACCGGGACAGGGGGCGTCAAGCTCCTACGAGCAGTACTTC. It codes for CSVEGSTPGQGASSSYEQYF.

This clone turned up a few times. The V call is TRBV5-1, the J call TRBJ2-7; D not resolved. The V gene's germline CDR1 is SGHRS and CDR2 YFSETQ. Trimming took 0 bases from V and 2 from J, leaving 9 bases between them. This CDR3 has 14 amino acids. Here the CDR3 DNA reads TGCGCCAGCAGCTTGGCCAGCGACGCCTACGAGCAGTACTTC. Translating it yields CASSLASDAYEQYF.

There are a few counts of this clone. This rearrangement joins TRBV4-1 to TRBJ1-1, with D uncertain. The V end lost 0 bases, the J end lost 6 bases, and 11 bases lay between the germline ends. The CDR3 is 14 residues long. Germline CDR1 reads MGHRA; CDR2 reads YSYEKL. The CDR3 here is CASSQDGPAAEAFF. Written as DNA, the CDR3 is TGCGCCAGCAGCCAAGATGGGCCTGCGGCTGAAGCTTTCTTT.

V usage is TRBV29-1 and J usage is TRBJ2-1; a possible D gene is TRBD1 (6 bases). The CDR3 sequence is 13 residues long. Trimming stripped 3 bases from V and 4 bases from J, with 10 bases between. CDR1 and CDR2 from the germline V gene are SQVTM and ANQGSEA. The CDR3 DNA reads TGCAGCGTTGAGGGACATCTTTACAATGAGCAGTTCTTC. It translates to CSVEGHLYNEQFF.

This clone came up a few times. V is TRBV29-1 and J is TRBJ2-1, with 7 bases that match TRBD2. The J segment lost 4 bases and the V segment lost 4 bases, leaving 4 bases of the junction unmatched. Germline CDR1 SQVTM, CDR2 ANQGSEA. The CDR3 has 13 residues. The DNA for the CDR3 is TGCAGCGTTGGTGACGGGGGGTACAATGAGCAGTTCTTC. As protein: CSVGDGGYNEQFF.

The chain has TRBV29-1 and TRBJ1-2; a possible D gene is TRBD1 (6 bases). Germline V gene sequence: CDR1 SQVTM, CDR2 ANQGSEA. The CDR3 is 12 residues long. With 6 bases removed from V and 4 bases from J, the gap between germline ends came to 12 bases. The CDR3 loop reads CSVLQGLYGYTF. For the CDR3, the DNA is TGCAGCGTATTACAGGGTCTCTATGGCTACACCTTC. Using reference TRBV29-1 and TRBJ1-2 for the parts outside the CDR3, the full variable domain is SAVISQKPSRDICQRGTSLTIQCQVDSQVTMMFWYRQQPGQSLTLIATANQGSEATYESGFVIDKFPISRPNLTFSTLTVSNMSPEDSSIYLCSVLQGLYGYTFGSGTRLTVV.

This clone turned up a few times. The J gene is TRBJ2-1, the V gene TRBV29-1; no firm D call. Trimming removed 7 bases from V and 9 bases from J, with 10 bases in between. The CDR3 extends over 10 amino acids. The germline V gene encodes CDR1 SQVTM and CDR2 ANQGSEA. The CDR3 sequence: CSACLSEQFF. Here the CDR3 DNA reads TGCAGCGCGTGCCTTAGTGAGCAGTTCTTC.

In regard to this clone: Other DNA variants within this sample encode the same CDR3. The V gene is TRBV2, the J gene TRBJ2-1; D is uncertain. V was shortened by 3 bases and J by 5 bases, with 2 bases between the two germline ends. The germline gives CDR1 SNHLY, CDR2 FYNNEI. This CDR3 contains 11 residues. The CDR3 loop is CASSDNNEQFF. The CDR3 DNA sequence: TGTGCCAGCAGTGACAACAATGAGCAGTTCTTC.